The present T cell receptor (beta chain) was sequenced within a study of identical twins (dated by TCRdb to 2016 to 2018). Turning to the overall study: The study deep-sequenced TCR alpha and beta repertoires from monozygotic twins, unrelated adults of various ages and cord blood to test whether fetal clonotypes persist. Replicate twin experiments were performed at different times using different library preparation protocols to rule out contamination.

What the research found in general, with its limitations: Abundant cord blood beta clonotypes had fewer insertions, young adult naive repertoires showed a similar but weaker trend, and memory repertoires showed no such trend. Conclusions relied on cross-sectional statistical analysis, since the same donors could not be followed over many years. A weaker excess of twin sharing was found in beta out-of-frame sequences because the signal-to-noise ratio was lowered by fewer shared sequences. Compared with coincidental sharing between unrelated individuals, out-of-frame TCR alpha sequences shared between twins showed an excess of sequences with low generation probability. In monozygotic twins, out-of-frame TCR alpha sharing was systematically underestimated by recombination models, although the models agreed with sharing between unrelated individuals. Zero-insertion analyses could be partly confounded by invariant T cells such as MAIT and iNKT, although diverse VJ usage argued against such confounding for most clonotypes.

Preparation of the library involved 5' RACE. Instrument used: Illumina HiSeq 2000. Template switching introduced a universal primer binding site; the final cDNA contained a unique molecular identifier, enabling accurate counting of TCR cDNA molecules. First-strand cDNA for TCR alpha and beta chains was synthesized from specific primers in the conserved constant-segment region. To control for contamination, every cDNA library was double barcoded, receiving both a SMART-Mk sample barcode and Illumina barcodes. TruSeq adapter sequences along with Illumina sample barcodes were introduced in two successive PCR steps. TCR alpha and beta cDNA libraries were sequenced on the Illumina HiSeq platform with custom primers. As for the original processing: MiGEC processed the raw reads to extract unique molecular identifiers, while MiXCR was used to determine the CDR3 positions. For each individual, recombination models were inferred using an EM algorithm with the repgenHMM and IGoR tools. The analysis of shared clonotypes was done with the tcR package in R, with sharing normalized by the product of cloneset sizes. To study raw recombination without the effects of thymic and clonal selection, out-of-frame nonproductive sequences were analyzed. Using fastp at Q25 and MiXCR, TCRdb reprocessed the public reads and kept productive beta chains. Rows with one shared CDR3 protein collapse into an entry with the most common genes and DNA. The V and J calls and clone size are TCRdb's, not the authors'. The sample table contains roughly 720,000 distinct CDR3 sequences; only one count was recorded for over 15% of them. In total, the top ten clones hold around 13% of the sample.

Only healthy Caucasian donors were included. The twin cohort comprised three pairs of female monozygotic twins, all aged roughly 18 to 30 years. The RNA used for TCR libraries was isolated from peripheral blood mononuclear cells. Trimmed from V: 6 bases; trimmed from J: 1 base; junction bases lacking a gene match: 5. Taken from the germline V gene, the CDR1 and CDR2 loops are SQVTM and ANQGSEA. The CDR3 sequence holds 14 residues, the cysteine and phenylalanine included. CDR3 DNA only is kept here, 42 bases in frame from base 1. This clonotype was observed at least ten times. This clone's antigen is unknown. Base qualities are not provided; no much larger clone lies one nucleotide away. The same sample was also used in a study of T cells expressing NK-cell markers. As noted in the second study: Three sorted T-cell subsets (CD3+CD56+NKG2C+, CD3+CD56+NKG2C- and CD3+CD56-NKG2C+) from 8 or 9 donors had their TCR beta-chain repertoires profiled. Seven of the eight sequenced donors were HCMV-seropositive and one was HCMV-seronegative. To restrict sorting to alphabetaTCR-expressing T cells, an anti-gammadeltaTCR antibody was added in several experiments. For six donors, the dominant CD3+CD56+NKG2C+ clonotypes were among the top 10 CD8+ clonotypes and accounted for roughly 1.0-8% of CD8+ T cells. Those dominant clonotypes were again the most abundant among CD3+CD56-NKG2C+ cells in a handful of donors, at roughly 25-65%. Whether the expanded NKG2C-expressing T cell clones were specific for HCMV antigens was left unclear. The study sequenced eight donors, all healthy volunteers chosen at random: three men and five women. HCMV serostatus was determined by detecting HCMV-specific IgG in serum with a commercial ELISA kit. For several donors, bulk peripheral blood T-cell repertoires were additionally sequenced from unsorted PBMC. Reads were demultiplexed and grouped by UMI with MIGEC, and clonotypes were assembled and quantified with MiTCR. To remove erroneous sequences, TCR cDNA sequences were retained only when supported by two or more reads. Downstream repertoire analysis used the tcR package, and clonotypes were matched across fractions by CDR3 nucleotide sequence plus V segment. Antigen specificity was annotated against VDJdb with VDJmatch, allowing one amino acid substitution in CDR3.

Sample: PBMCs. The sequence was collected from a woman younger than 30 in good health. The chain links TRBV29-1 with TRBJ2-3; 9 of the junction bases match TRBD2. The sequenced DNA: TGCAGCGTCCTAGCGGGGAGGGGCACAGATACGCAGTATTTT. This sequence encodes CSVLAGRGTDTQYF.